Shown below are 3 T cell receptor beta chains from a single sample sequenced in a study of cytomegalovirus exposure and HLA in healthy donors. Researchers ran the PCR with 60 Vbeta and 13 Jbeta primers. Here immunoSEQ multiplex PCR was the method, and the copy in TCRdb shows in-frame clones only, minus some. The repertoire holds about 160,000 clones, with roughly 76% as singletons. The sample comprised PBMCs. These receptor sequences come from a woman aged 45-60 years in good health and CMV-seronegative.

V usage is TRBV9 and J usage is TRBJ2-2; a possible D gene is TRBD2 (6 bases). The V end was cut by 4 bases, the J end by 8 bases, with 18 bases between. Germline assignment: CDR1 SGDLS and CDR2 YYNGEE. This CDR3 has 15 residues. The CDR3 DNA reads as TGTGCCAGCAGCCTTTCACTGGGTGGAGGGGGGGAGCTGTTTTTT. This codes for CASSLSLGGGGELFF.

The chain uses TRBV2 and TRBJ2-1; 8 positions match TRBD2. The V segment lost 5 bases and the J segment 9 bases; nucleotides outside the gene matches: 12. Germline V lookup: CDR1 SNHLY, CDR2 FYNNEI. CDR3 size: 15 residues. Here the CDR3 reads CASSPGPAGGGEQFF. The CDR3 DNA follows: TGTGCCAGCAGTCCAGGGCCTGCGGGAGGAGGTGAGCAGTTCTTC.

This clone was detected once. The chain carries TRBV19 and TRBJ2-2; 8 bases agree with TRBD2. V trimming: 3 bases; J trimming: 1 base; junction bases outside the gene matches: 1. The germline gives CDR1 LNHDA, CDR2 SQIVND (reference sequence). The CDR3 runs to 15 residues. DNA for the CDR3: TGTGCCAGTAGTATCCGGGGGGGGAACACCGGGGAGCTGTTTTTT. Translated: CASSIRGGNTGELFF.